These T cell receptor beta chains were read from a single sample in a study of shared clonotypes between healthy human individuals. Profiling relied on immunoSEQ multiplex PCR, and the TCRdb table lists in-frame clones only, not all of them. Of roughly 2 million clones listed, approximately 94% are singletons. Material for sequencing was naive CD8+ T cells sorted from blood. All receptors derive from a man younger than 35 in good health. CDR3s include the opening cysteine and the closing phenylalanine or tryptophan. Each record gives: clone size, V gene, J gene, CDR3 protein. Only part of the rows carry a size: once, few, many, or a class if the clone is expanded.

clone_size: -; v_call: TRBV7-9; j_call: TRBJ1-6; cdr3_aa: CASSPVRGPDSPLHF
clone_size: -; v_call: TRBV6-1; j_call: TRBJ2-1; cdr3_aa: CASSELAGGPPTNEQFF
clone_size: -; v_call: TRBV9; j_call: TRBJ2-1; cdr3_aa: CASSALAGEYNEQFF
clone_size: once; v_call: TRBV9; j_call: TRBJ2-2; cdr3_aa: CASSEVTGELFF
clone_size: -; v_call: TRBV4-1; j_call: TRBJ1-3; cdr3_aa: CASSRVQSSGNTIYF
clone_size: -; v_call: TRBV28; j_call: TRBJ1-2; cdr3_aa: CASSLRWDTYYGYTF
clone_size: -; v_call: TRBV14; j_call: TRBJ1-2; cdr3_aa: CASSQDFGGARGYTF
clone_size: -; v_call: TRBV13; j_call: TRBJ2-1; cdr3_aa: CASSAKKGAYNEQFF
clone_size: -; v_call: TRBV27; j_call: TRBJ1-2; cdr3_aa: CASSPRGHDYGYTF
clone_size: -; v_call: TRBV7-9; j_call: TRBJ1-2; cdr3_aa: CASSFGGTYGYTF
clone_size: -; v_call: TRBV5-6; j_call: TRBJ1-6; cdr3_aa: CASSRRADNSPLHF
clone_size: -; v_call: TRBV6-4; j_call: TRBJ1-5; cdr3_aa: CASSAIGGWQPQHF
clone_size: -; v_call: TRBV27; j_call: TRBJ2-7; cdr3_aa: CASSFQGVYEQYF
clone_size: once; v_call: TRBV4-3; j_call: TRBJ2-3; cdr3_aa: CASSRILAGGGPDTQYF
clone_size: once; v_call: TRBV9; j_call: TRBJ2-3; cdr3_aa: CASSVEGLAGRTDTQYF
clone_size: -; v_call: TRBV6-4; j_call: TRBJ1-5; cdr3_aa: CAPLRVYQPQHF
clone_size: once; v_call: TRBV13; j_call: TRBJ2-3; cdr3_aa: CASSLAPITDTQYF
clone_size: -; v_call: TRBV6-1; j_call: TRBJ1-5; cdr3_aa: CASREGRGRSNQPQHF
clone_size: -; v_call: TRBV13; j_call: TRBJ1-2; cdr3_aa: CASSIGQGNYGYTF
clone_size: -; v_call: TRBV28; j_call: TRBJ2-2; cdr3_aa: CASSLPPGELFF
clone_size: -; v_call: TRBV28; j_call: TRBJ2-7; cdr3_aa: CASATGLTYEQYF
clone_size: -; v_call: TRBV7-8; j_call: TRBJ2-7; cdr3_aa: CASSRGPKVNEQYF
clone_size: -; v_call: TRBV9; j_call: TRBJ2-3; cdr3_aa: CASSVDSGGHLDTQYF
clone_size: -; v_call: TRBV10-1; j_call: TRBJ1-1; cdr3_aa: CASSESGGTEAFF
clone_size: -; v_call: TRBV4-1; j_call: TRBJ2-3; cdr3_aa: CASSQVMGTDTQYF
clone_size: -; v_call: TRBV5-1; j_call: TRBJ1-2; cdr3_aa: CASSGDSAYGYTF
clone_size: -; v_call: TRBV27; j_call: TRBJ2-7; cdr3_aa: CASSPQSSTYEQYF
clone_size: -; v_call: TRBV5-6; j_call: TRBJ1-6; cdr3_aa: CASSLDDGLNSPLHF
clone_size: -; v_call: TRBV7-9; j_call: TRBJ1-2; cdr3_aa: CASSPTTGDGYTF
clone_size: -; v_call: TRBV25-1; j_call: TRBJ1-3; cdr3_aa: CASSAGFTIYF
clone_size: -; v_call: TRBV19; j_call: TRBJ1-2; cdr3_aa: CASSEGAYGYTF
clone_size: -; v_call: TRBV11-2; j_call: TRBJ2-7; cdr3_aa: CASSFTALSYEQYF
clone_size: -; v_call: TRBV9; j_call: TRBJ2-7; cdr3_aa: CASSEGLADSYEQYF
clone_size: -; v_call: TRBV10-3; j_call: TRBJ1-5; cdr3_aa: CAISEGREVQPQHF
clone_size: -; v_call: TRBV10-3; j_call: TRBJ2-2; cdr3_aa: CAITKGGNTGELFF
clone_size: -; v_call: TRBV4-1; j_call: TRBJ2-7; cdr3_aa: CASSPRLAGEYEQYF
clone_size: -; v_call: TRBV4-1; j_call: TRBJ2-7; cdr3_aa: CASSHYAGTYEQYF
clone_size: -; v_call: TRBV30; j_call: TRBJ1-4; cdr3_aa: CAWRGQGESSYEKLFF
clone_size: -; v_call: TRBV27; j_call: TRBJ1-4; cdr3_aa: CASSLTGQPNEKLFF
clone_size: -; v_call: TRBV6-5; j_call: TRBJ2-1; cdr3_aa: CASSYLWEGVNEQFF
clone_size: -; v_call: TRBV6-6; j_call: TRBJ2-3; cdr3_aa: CASSLLSSDTQYF
clone_size: -; v_call: TRBV4-3; j_call: TRBJ1-5; cdr3_aa: CASSQDVSGEGGQPQHF
clone_size: once; v_call: TRBV5-1; j_call: TRBJ1-1; cdr3_aa: CASSPEGVALNTEAFF
clone_size: -; v_call: TRBV25-1; j_call: TRBJ1-2; cdr3_aa: CASSADIYGYTF
clone_size: -; v_call: TRBV27; j_call: TRBJ2-1; cdr3_aa: CASSPLSTGFDEQFF
clone_size: -; v_call: TRBV7-9; j_call: TRBJ2-7; cdr3_aa: CASSRGTSYEQYF
clone_size: -; v_call: TRBV12-5; j_call: TRBJ2-1; cdr3_aa: CASGLVMGGRAVNEQFF
clone_size: -; v_call: TRBV6-5; j_call: TRBJ1-5; cdr3_aa: CASSPGVVQPQHF
clone_size: -; v_call: TRBV4-1; j_call: TRBJ2-2; cdr3_aa: CASSIGQNTGELFF
clone_size: -; v_call: TRBV5-6; j_call: TRBJ2-1; cdr3_aa: CASSLYSGRAVFNEQFF
clone_size: -; v_call: TRBV14; j_call: TRBJ2-1; cdr3_aa: CASSQGTGWNEQFF
clone_size: -; v_call: TRBV4-1; j_call: TRBJ2-7; cdr3_aa: CASSSSGPYEQYF
clone_size: -; v_call: TRBV6-5; j_call: TRBJ1-1; cdr3_aa: CASSYSDPNTEAFF
clone_size: -; v_call: TRBV4-1; j_call: TRBJ2-2; cdr3_aa: CASSRGVGLTGELFF
clone_size: -; v_call: TRBV27; j_call: TRBJ1-5; cdr3_aa: CASSLRGVDQPQHF
clone_size: -; v_call: TRBV5-4; j_call: TRBJ1-1; cdr3_aa: CASSLTDTEAFF
clone_size: few; v_call: TRBV6-5; j_call: TRBJ2-7; cdr3_aa: CASSYSGQREHF
clone_size: -; v_call: TRBV5-1; j_call: TRBJ2-5; cdr3_aa: CASSLGLVEETQYF